These 10 T cell receptor beta chains were sequenced from one sample in a study of T cells after yellow fever vaccination. Via MiXCR, TCRdb re-called the 5' RACE reads, giving one row per CDR3 protein. The sample holds about 630,000 distinct CDR3 sequences, more than 9% seen once. This sample comprised PBMCs, obtained on the day of the yellow fever booster vaccination. The receptors here all came from a man aged 30-40 years who received the YFV17D yellow fever vaccine.

This clonotype was found a few times. V gene TRBV30 combines with J gene TRBJ2-3; D is unclear. The V gene's germline CDR1 is GTSNPN and CDR2 SVGIG (reference sequence). This CDR3 has 12 residues. V was cut by 0 bases and J by 10 bases, with 11 bases left in between. The CDR3 sequence is CAWSVQQIAQYF. CDR3 DNA: TGTGCCTGGAGTGTACAACAGATCGCGCAGTATTTT.

DNA for the CDR3: TGTGCCAGCAAAGGGGGAAGGACAGATACGCAGTATTTT. The encoded protein is CASKGGRTDTQYF. The rearrangement links TRBV7-3 to TRBJ2-3; possible D gene TRBD1, 6 bases. Germline CDR1 is SGHTA and CDR2 is FQGTGA. This CDR3 is built from 13 residues. Deletions cut 7 bases from V and 3 bases from J, with 11 bases between. Looking up the rest from reference TRBV7-3 and TRBJ2-3 gives the full variable domain: GAGVSQTPSNKVTEKGKYVELRCDPISGHTALYWYRQSLGQGPEFLIYFQGTGAADDSGLPNDRFFAVRPEGSVSTLKIQRTERGDSAVYLCASKGGRTDTQYFGPGTRLTVL.

This clonotype turned up a few times. The rearrangement joins TRBV20-1 to TRBJ2-5; D possibly corresponds to TRBD2 (7 bases). Germline V gene data show CDR1 as DFQATT and CDR2 as SNEGSKA (reference sequence). Trimming pared 6 bases from V and 0 bases from J, leaving 14 bases between. The CDR3 contains 14 residues. CDR3 residues: CSAIPGGDQETQYF. In DNA, the CDR3 is TGCAGTGCCATCCCGGGGGGCGACCAAGAGACCCAGTACTTC.

This clonotype was observed a few times. This chain links TRBV20-1 with TRBJ2-5, with D maybe TRBD2 (5 bases). Germline CDR1 is DFQATT and CDR2 is SNEGSKA (reference sequence). V shed 1 base and J shed 0 bases, with 9 bases lying between them. This CDR3 has 14 residues. The DNA of the CDR3 is TGCAGTGCTAGAGTTCGGGGAAACCAAGAGACCCAGTACTTC. Translating it yields CSARVRGNQETQYF.

V gene TRBV6-2 or TRBV6-3 combines with J gene TRBJ2-7; 12 bases line up with TRBD2. The CDR3 totals 15 residues. In germline, CDR1 is MNHEY, CDR2 SVGEGT. V shed 5 bases, J shed 5 bases, and the junction held 7 bases outside the gene matches. The CDR3 region is CASSRLAGVSHEQYF. The CDR3 DNA is TGTGCCAGCAGTCGACTAGCGGGAGTAAGCCACGAGCAGTACTTC.

This clonotype turned up a few times. This chain joins TRBV25-1 and TRBJ2-7, with D maybe TRBD1 (6 bases). Deletions cut 4 bases from V and 11 bases from J, with 15 bases between. The CDR3 is 12 amino acids. Germline V gene sequence: CDR1 MGHDK, CDR2 SYGVNS. The CDR3, as DNA: TGTGCCAGCAGTGTCCACACAGGGCTAGAGTACTTC. It encodes CASSVHTGLEYF.

The table lists this clonotype with many counts. V is TRBV6-5 and J is TRBJ1-1; D not certain. CDR3 length equals 11 residues. V lost 2 bases, J lost 12 bases, and 10 bases lay in between. The germline gives CDR1 MNHEY, CDR2 SVGAGI. In DNA, the CDR3 is TGTGCCAGCAGTTACGGGCAATTAACTTTCTTT. Amino acids: CASSYGQLTFF.

The chain recombines TRBV10-2 with TRBJ2-3; the D is unclear. The V gene lost 11 bases and the J gene lost 1 base, with 16 bases spanning the gap. The CDR3 contains 14 residues. Germline CDR1 reads WSHSY; CDR2 reads SAAADI. The chain's CDR3 is CAHEVSRGTDTQYF. CDR3 DNA: TGCGCCCACGAGGTTAGCCGGGGCACAGATACGCAGTATTTT.

This clonotype has more than one count but fewer than ten. This rearrangement joins TRBV11-2 to TRBJ2-3; 8 nucleotides align to TRBD2. The junction had 17 bases not matched to a gene; V was cut back by 3 bases and J by 3 bases. Germline CDR1 is SGHAT and CDR2 is FQNNGV. This CDR3 is built from 19 residues. CDR3 residues: CASSFHPIGGVGRTDTQYF. CDR3 nucleotide sequence: TGTGCCAGCAGCTTCCACCCAATCGGGGGGGTTGGAAGGACAGATACGCAGTATTTT.

A few counts support this clonotype. The chain uses TRBV5-6 and TRBJ2-1, with TRBD2 identical over 7 bases. Per the germline V gene, CDR1 is SGHDT and CDR2 is YYEEEE. Unmatched junction bases numbered 15, after V lost 0 bases and J lost 9 bases. This CDR3 contains 17 residues. CDR3 residues: CASSLGGASGARGEQFF. The CDR3 coding sequence is TGTGCCAGCAGCTTGGGTGGGGCTAGCGGAGCACGCGGTGAGCAGTTCTTC. Variable domain in full (rest from reference TRBV5-6 and TRBJ2-1): DAGVTQSPTHLIKTRGQQVTLRCSPKSGHDTVSWYQQALGQGPQFIFQYYEEEERQRGNFPDRFSGHQFPNYSSELNVNALLLGDSALYLCASSLGGASGARGEQFFGPGTRLTVL.